Presented here are 32 T cell receptor beta chains from one specimen sequenced in a study of technical replicates of blood from a handful of donors. This table comes from immunoSEQ multiplex PCR, and its TCRdb copy is limited to in-frame clones, with some not included. The sample lists almost 65,000 clones; approximately 86% were seen once. Sequencing input: PBMCs. Every receptor here comes from a human donor in good health. Some clones in this sample may be carry-over from other donors' samples.

CDR3 loop: CASSIRQGAVETQYF. The DNA for the CDR3 is TGTGCCAGCAGCATCAGACAGGGGGCAGTGGAGACCCAGTACTTC. This chain uses TRBV11-1 with TRBJ2-5; TRBD1 matches 10 bases. V trimming: 5 bases; J trimming: 5 bases; junction bases outside the gene matches: 8. The CDR3 contains 15 residues. Per the germline V gene, CDR1 is SGHAT and CDR2 is FQDESV (reference sequence).

The chain links TRBV18 to TRBJ2-2; a possible D gene is TRBD2 (6 bases). Germline lookup yields CDR1 KGHSH and CDR2 LQKENI. V was clipped by 1 base and J by 6 bases, with 12 bases between them. The CDR3 runs 15 residues. The CDR3 protein is CASSPRAGGAGELFF. CDR3 nucleotides: TGTGCCAGCTCACCACGGGCAGGCGGGGCCGGGGAGCTGTTTTTT.

The rearrangement joins TRBV11-3 to TRBJ2-7, with D hard to call. From germline, CDR1 is SGHNT and CDR2 YENEEA. The CDR3 spans 13 residues. V dropped 3 bases and J dropped 3 bases, with 9 bases sitting between them. The CDR3 DNA reads TGTGCCAGCAGCTTTGGAGAATTCTACGAGCAGTACTTC. The encoded protein is CASSFGEFYEQYF.

This clone was found a few times. V and J are TRBV10-3 and TRBJ1-5, with 7 bases identical to TRBD1. Germline values: CDR1 ENHRY, CDR2 SYGVKD. V trimming: 3 bases; J trimming: 5 bases; junction bases outside the gene matches: 7. The CDR3 extends over 15 amino acids. CDR3 in DNA: TGTGCCATCAGTGATGAGGACAGGAGAGATCAGCCCCAGCATTTT. Amino acids: CAISDEDRRDQPQHF.

The rearrangement links TRBV7-2 to TRBJ1-1; D is possibly TRBD1 (5 bases). The V and J ends lost 1 base and 6 bases respectively, with 12 bases between them. Germline lookup yields CDR1 SGHTA and CDR2 FQGNSA. The CDR3 spans 14 residues. The CDR3 DNA is TGTGCCAGCAGCTTAGTGGGGGGTCTATCTGAAGCTTTCTTT. Translated: CASSLVGGLSEAFF.

The V call is TRBV18, the J call TRBJ1-5, with 10 bases aligning to TRBD1. In germline, CDR1 is KGHSH, CDR2 LQKENI. The trim removed 5 bases at V and 6 bases at J, leaving 10 bases unmatched. The CDR3 is made up of 16 amino acids. CDR3 coding DNA: TGTGCCAGCTCATCTACTTCCGGGACAGGGGTTCAGCCCCAGCATTTT. It specifies CASSSTSGTGVQPQHF.

The V and J genes are TRBV7-9 and TRBJ1-6; D remains ambiguous. The CDR3 spans 16 residues. V lost 4 bases to trimming and J lost 0 bases, with 10 bases between them. Looked up from germline, CDR1 is SEHNR and CDR2 is FQNEAQ (reference sequence). The DNA of the CDR3 is TGTGCCAGCAGCTCACTTTCGGTCTCCTATAATTCACCCCTCCACTTT. It is translated as CASSSLSVSYNSPLHF.

The chain uses TRBV4-1 and TRBJ2-7; D perhaps matches TRBD2 (6 bases). CDR3 length equals 17 residues. V lost 0 bases, J lost 2 bases, and 17 bases lay in between. CDR1 and CDR2 (germline): MGHRA, YSYEKL. As DNA, the CDR3 is TGCGCCAGCAGCCAAGATCGGGAGAGGTCCCCCCCCTACGAGCAGTACTTC. This translates into CASSQDRERSPPYEQYF.

This clone was observed a few times. The chain links TRBV18 to TRBJ1-5; D gene unclear. Trimming removed 3 bases at V and 0 bases at J, with 9 bases between. This CDR3 spans 15 amino acids. Germline V CDR1 and CDR2: KGHSH, LQKENI. DNA for the CDR3: TGTGCCAGCTCACCGGCAGAATATAGCAATCAGCCCCAGCATTTT. Its protein product is CASSPAEYSNQPQHF.

This rearrangement joins TRBV9 to TRBJ2-1; D unclear. V lost 3 bases and J 4 bases, leaving 14 bases between the germline ends. The CDR3 sequence is 15 residues long. CDR1 and CDR2 from the germline V gene are SGDLS and YYNGEE. The CDR3 coding sequence is TGTGCCAGCAGCGGGCAGCGTCTAGGTTACAATGAGCAGTTCTTC. Protein product: CASSGQRLGYNEQFF. Based on the CDR3 plus reference TRBV9 and TRBJ2-1, the full variable domain is DSGVTQTPKHLITATGQRVTLRCSPRSGDLSVYWYQQSLDQGLQFLIQYYNGEERAKGNILERFSAQQFPDLHSELNLSSLELGDSALYFCASSGQRLGYNEQFFGPGTRLTVL.

V and J are TRBV18 and TRBJ2-2; TRBD1 aligns across 8 bases. V lost 5 bases, J lost 0 bases, and 2 bases stayed unmatched. There are 15 residues in the CDR3. Germline assignment: CDR1 KGHSH and CDR2 LQKENI. As DNA, the CDR3 is TGTGCCAGCTCAGGGGACAGGACGAACACCGGGGAGCTGTTTTTT. It yields the protein CASSGDRTNTGELFF. Full variable domain (missing parts from reference TRBV18 and TRBJ2-2): NAGVMQNPRHLVRRRGQEARLRCSPMKGHSHVYWYRQLPEEGLKFMVYLQKENIIDESGMPKERFSAEFPKEGPSILRIQQVVRGDSAAYFCASSGDRTNTGELFFGEGSRLTVL.

J is TRBJ2-3 and V is TRBV4-3; D perhaps matches TRBD2 (5 bases). The CDR3 runs to 17 residues. Germline CDR1 and CDR2: LGHNA and YSLEER. V was clipped by 0 bases and J by 5 bases, with 18 bases between them. In DNA form, the CDR3 reads TGCGCCAGCAGCCAAGATCCTTTAGGACTGACATTAGATACGCAGTATTTT. Translated, it gives CASSQDPLGLTLDTQYF.

This chain connects TRBV11-2 to TRBJ2-7; 9 nucleotides match TRBD1. Germline V gives CDR1 SGHAT, CDR2 FQNNGV. CDR3 length equals 14 residues. Unmatched junction bases numbered 8, after V lost 5 bases and J lost 6 bases. The DNA of the CDR3 is TGTGCCAGCAGCCTCCGGGACAGGGTTGGCGAGCAGTACTTC. Translated: CASSLRDRVGEQYF.

The genes are TRBV5-1 and TRBJ2-3; TRBD2 might be the D (7 bases). CDR3 size: 14 residues. Germline V gene data show CDR1 as SGHRS and CDR2 as YFSETQ. Trimming removed 5 bases from V and 6 bases from J, with 16 bases in between. In DNA form, the CDR3 reads TGCGCCAGCAGACCGGGGGGCCATCGGGATACGCAGTATTTT. Amino acids: CASRPGGHRDTQYF.

V is TRBV19 and J is TRBJ2-7, with TRBD1 matching 9 bases. This CDR3 comprises 12 residues. Germline V gene lookup returns CDR1 LNHDA and CDR2 SQIVND (reference sequence). With 5 bases clipped from V and 4 bases from J, the junction kept 0 bases outside the gene matches. CDR3 sequence reads: CASSGTGYEQYF. The DNA of the CDR3 is TGTGCCAGTAGTGGGACAGGGTACGAGCAGTACTTC.

The CDR3 loop reads CAWASDRGTEAFF. The CDR3 DNA sequence: TGTGCCTGGGCTTCGGACAGGGGCACTGAAGCTTTCTTT. The chain links TRBV30 to TRBJ1-1; 9 bases line up with TRBD1. V trimming: 5 bases; J trimming: 4 bases; junction bases outside the gene matches: 5. The germline V gene has CDR1 GTSNPN and CDR2 SVGIG (reference sequence). The CDR3 spans 13 residues.

The chain employs TRBV19 and TRBJ1-1; 7 nucleotides align to TRBD1. Germline CDR1 LNHDA, CDR2 SQIVND (reference sequence). J lost 3 bases, V lost 4 bases, and 11 bases had no gene match. This CDR3 region has 16 residues. CDR3 residues: CASSTEGDSRHTEAFF. The CDR3 DNA sequence: TGTGCCAGTAGTACCGAAGGGGACAGCAGACACACTGAAGCTTTCTTT.

The J gene is TRBJ1-1, the V gene TRBV19; 10 bases line up with TRBD1. V lost 5 bases and J lost 4; bases outside the gene matches: 7. The CDR3 runs 15 residues. The germline CDR1 and CDR2 sequences are LNHDA and SQIVND (reference sequence). In DNA form, the CDR3 reads TGTGCCAGTAGTCTCGACAGGGGGCAAGGCACTGAAGCTTTCTTT. It yields the protein CASSLDRGQGTEAFF.

This clone was seen once. The CDR3 spells CAFYPLAGGYNEQFF. CDR3 nucleotides: TGTGCCTTCTACCCTTTAGCGGGGGGGTACAATGAGCAGTTCTTC. The V gene is TRBV30, the J gene TRBJ2-1; TRBD2 matches at 11 bases. This CDR3 region has 15 residues. CDR1 GTSNPN and CDR2 SVGIG come from the germline V gene (reference sequence). Trimming cost V 7 bases and J 4 bases; bases outside gene matches: 9.

The chain has TRBV10-2 and TRBJ2-7; 13 bases are shared with TRBD2. Germline V CDR1 and CDR2: WSHSY, SAAADI. The CDR3 runs to 15 residues. Trimming at V came to 5 bases and at J to 5 bases, leaving 6 bases not matched to a gene. The CDR3 DNA is TGCGCCAGCAGTCGACTAGCGGGAGGTGGCCACGAGCAGTACTTC. Translated, it gives CASSRLAGGGHEQYF.

This chain links TRBV7-2 with TRBJ2-5, with 12 positions matching TRBD2. Germline V gene lookup returns CDR1 SGHTA and CDR2 FQGNSA. CDR3 size: 16 residues. Trimming took 2 bases from V and 3 from J; bases not matched to a gene: 4. The CDR3 coding sequence is TGTGCCAGCAGCTTATCGACTAGCGGGGGTGAAGAGACCCAGTACTTC. It yields the protein CASSLSTSGGEETQYF.

The sample holds one count of this clone. The rearrangement links TRBV7-8 to TRBJ2-7; D gene uncertain. Trimming pared 4 bases from V and 6 bases from J, leaving 13 bases between. The CDR3 length is 13 residues. CDR1 is SGHVS and CDR2 is FQNEAQ in the germline V gene. CDR3 DNA: TGTGCCAGCAGCTACCGAACGGGTCTCGAGCAGTACTTC. Its protein product is CASSYRTGLEQYF.

This chain connects TRBV2 to TRBJ2-7; 8 bases agree with TRBD2. Germline V gene data show CDR1 as SNHLY and CDR2 as FYNNEI. The length of the CDR3 is 15 residues. V was pared by 1 base and J by 0 bases, with 2 bases of the junction left unmatched. CDR3 DNA sequence: TGTGCCAGCAGTGAAGGGAGCGGGGGCTCCTACGAGCAGTACTTC. Its translation is CASSEGSGGSYEQYF. The full variable domain, with the rest looked up from reference TRBV2 and TRBJ2-7, is EPEVTQTPSHQVTQMGQEVILRCVPISNHLYFYWYRQILGQKVEFLVSFYNNEISEKSEIFDDQFSVERPDGSNFTLKIRSTKLEDSAMYFCASSEGSGGSYEQYFGPGTRLTVT.

This chain joins TRBV7-3 and TRBJ2-1; no reliable D call. The CDR3 sequence is 15 residues long. Germline CDR1 SGHTA, CDR2 FQGTGA. Trimming took off 2 bases at V and 0 bases at J, with 8 bases between the two ends. Here the CDR3 DNA reads TGTGCCAGCAGCTTAGCACAATCCTCCTACAATGAGCAGTTCTTC. This sequence encodes CASSLAQSSYNEQFF.

The chain couples TRBV7-2 to TRBJ2-7, with no clear D. With 3 bases removed from V and 2 bases from J, the gap between germline ends came to 5 bases. The CDR3 totals 12 residues. The germline gives CDR1 SGHTA, CDR2 FQGNSA. Written as DNA, the CDR3 is TGTGCCAGCAGCTTTATTACCTACGAGCAGTACTTC. Encoded protein: CASSFITYEQYF. Full variable domain (missing parts from reference TRBV7-2 and TRBJ2-7): GAGVSQSPSNKVTEKGKDVELRCDPISGHTALYWYRQSLGQGLEFLIYFQGNSAPDKSGLPSDRFSAERTGGSVSTLTIQRTQQEDSAVYLCASSFITYEQYFGPGTRLTVT.

This clone has only a few counts. This rearrangement joins TRBV7-9 to TRBJ1-2, with TRBD1 matching 7 bases. Trimming removed 3 bases from V and 6 bases from J; junction bases left unmatched: 1. The CDR3 is 12 amino acids. The germline gives CDR1 SEHNR, CDR2 FQNEAQ (reference sequence). This CDR3 reads CASSLTGNGYTF. The CDR3 nucleotides read TGTGCCAGCAGCTTGACAGGGAATGGCTACACCTTC. Full variable domain (outside the CDR3, taken from reference TRBV7-9 and TRBJ1-2): DTGVSQNPRHKITKRGQNVTFRCDPISEHNRLYWYRQTLGQGPEFLTYFQNEAQLEKSRLLSDRFSAERPKGSFSTLEIQRTEQGDSAMYLCASSLTGNGYTFGSGTRLTVV.

CDR3 sequence: CASSLAVADGYTF. The CDR3 coding sequence is TGCGCCAGCAGCTTGGCCGTAGCGGATGGCTACACCTTC. The rearrangement uses TRBV5-1 and TRBJ1-2; unclear D gene. V shed 0 bases and J shed 6 bases, with 9 bases lying between them. This CDR3 is 13 amino acids long. Germline values: CDR1 SGHRS, CDR2 YFSETQ.

On this clone itself: The junction departs from germline at one end; a sequencing error may be responsible. The rearrangement uses TRBV5-6 and TRBJ1-2, with TRBD1 identical over 7 bases. The germline gives CDR1 SGHDT, CDR2 YYEEEE. The CDR3 runs 13 residues. The CDR3 is CASSLRQGGDEAF. The CDR3 DNA reads TGTGCCAGCAGCTTGCGACAGGGTGGGGATGAGGCCTTC.

The CDR3: CASSQEFTSSPLHF. DNA for the CDR3: TGCGCCAGCAGCCAAGAGTTCACGAGTTCACCCCTCCACTTT. The rearrangement uses TRBV4-3 and TRBJ1-6; D not resolved. Germline CDR1 LGHNA, CDR2 YSLEER. Between the trimmed V and J ends, which lost 0 bases and 9 bases, there was a span of 9 bases. The CDR3 extends over 14 amino acids.

The chain links TRBV7-3 to TRBJ2-3, with TRBD2 matching 11 bases. This CDR3 spans 15 amino acids. The germline V gene has CDR1 SGHTA and CDR2 FQGTGA. Trimming removed 3 bases from V and 6 bases from J; junction bases left unmatched: 5. The CDR3 spells CASSFGTSGIDTQYF. CDR3 coding DNA: TGTGCCAGCAGCTTCGGGACTAGCGGTATCGATACGCAGTATTTT.

This sequence joins TRBV5-4 and TRBJ1-5; 7 bases are shared with TRBD1. Germline V gene data show CDR1 as SGHNT and CDR2 as YYREEE (reference sequence). Trimming cost V 7 bases and J 3 bases; bases outside gene matches: 7. CDR3 length: 14 residues. The CDR3 nucleotides read TGTGCCAGCCCAGAGGGGGCGGACAATCAGCCCCAGCATTTT. This codes for CASPEGADNQPQHF.

The rearrangement uses TRBV7-2 and TRBJ2-2; no definite D call. Germline CDR1 reads SGHTA; CDR2 reads FQGNSA. V lost 7 bases and J lost 7, with 19 bases in between. The CDR3 has 15 amino acids. CDR3 sequence (DNA): TGTGCCAGCACTCAAAACGCCCTTGGAGTCGGGGAGCTGTTTTTT. This translates into CASTQNALGVGELFF. Looking up the rest from reference TRBV7-2 and TRBJ2-2 gives the full variable domain: GAGVSQSPSNKVTEKGKDVELRCDPISGHTALYWYRQSLGQGLEFLIYFQGNSAPDKSGLPSDRFSAERTGGSVSTLTIQRTQQEDSAVYLCASTQNALGVGELFFGEGSRLTVL.